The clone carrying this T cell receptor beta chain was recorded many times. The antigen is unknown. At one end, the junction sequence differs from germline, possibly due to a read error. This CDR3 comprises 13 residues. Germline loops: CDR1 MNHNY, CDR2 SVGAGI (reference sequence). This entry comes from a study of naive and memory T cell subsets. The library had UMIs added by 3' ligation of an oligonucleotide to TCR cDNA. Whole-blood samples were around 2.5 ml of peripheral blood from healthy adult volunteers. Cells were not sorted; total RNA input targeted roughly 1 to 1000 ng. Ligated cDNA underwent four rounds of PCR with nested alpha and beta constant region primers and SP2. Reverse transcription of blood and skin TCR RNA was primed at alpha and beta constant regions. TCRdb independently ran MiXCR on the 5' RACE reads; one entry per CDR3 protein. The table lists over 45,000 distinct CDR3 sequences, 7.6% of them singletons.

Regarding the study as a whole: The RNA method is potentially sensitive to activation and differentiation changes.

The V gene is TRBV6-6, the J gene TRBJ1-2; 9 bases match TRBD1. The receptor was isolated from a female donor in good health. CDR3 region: CASSYSPRDRARF. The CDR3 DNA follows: TGTGCCAGCAGTTACTCCCCCCGGGACAGGGCCCGCTTC.